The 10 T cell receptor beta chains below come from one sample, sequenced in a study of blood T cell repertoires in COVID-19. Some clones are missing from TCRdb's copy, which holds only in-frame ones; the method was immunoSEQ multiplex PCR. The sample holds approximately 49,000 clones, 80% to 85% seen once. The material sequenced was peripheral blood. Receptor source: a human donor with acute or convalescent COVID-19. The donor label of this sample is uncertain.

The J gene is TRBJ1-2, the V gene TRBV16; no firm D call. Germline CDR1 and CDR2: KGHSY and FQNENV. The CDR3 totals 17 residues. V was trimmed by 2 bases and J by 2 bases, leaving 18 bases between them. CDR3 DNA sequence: TGTGCCAGCAGCCAAACCCTATCGGGTTTGTGGAACTATGGCTACACCTTC. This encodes CASSQTLSGLWNYGYTF.

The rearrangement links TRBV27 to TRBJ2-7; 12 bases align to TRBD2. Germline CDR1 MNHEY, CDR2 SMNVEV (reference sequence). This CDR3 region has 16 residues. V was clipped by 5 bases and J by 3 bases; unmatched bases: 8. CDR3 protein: CASSLAGGTGVYEQYF. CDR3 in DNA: TGTGCCAGCAGTCTAGCGGGAGGGACAGGTGTCTACGAGCAGTACTTC.

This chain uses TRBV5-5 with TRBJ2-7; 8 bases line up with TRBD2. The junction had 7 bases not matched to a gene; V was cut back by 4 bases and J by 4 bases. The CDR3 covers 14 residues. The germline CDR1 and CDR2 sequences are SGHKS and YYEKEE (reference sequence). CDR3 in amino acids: CASSPGLVIYEQYF. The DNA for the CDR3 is TGTGCCAGCAGCCCGGGACTAGTCATATACGAGCAGTACTTC.

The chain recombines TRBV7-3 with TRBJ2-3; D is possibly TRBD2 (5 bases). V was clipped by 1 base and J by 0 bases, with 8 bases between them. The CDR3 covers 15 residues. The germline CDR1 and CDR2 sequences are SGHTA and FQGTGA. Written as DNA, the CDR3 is TGTGCCAGCAGCTTAAAACGGGAAAGCACAGATACGCAGTATTTT. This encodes CASSLKRESTDTQYF.

The CDR3 sequence: CASSKITGNTEAFF. CDR3 sequence (DNA): TGTGCCAGCAGCAAAATAACAGGGAACACTGAAGCTTTCTTT. The chain carries TRBV21-1 and TRBJ1-1; the table's D call, TRBD1, has no DNA check behind it. TRBV21-1 is designated a pseudogene. The CDR3 consists of 14 residues.

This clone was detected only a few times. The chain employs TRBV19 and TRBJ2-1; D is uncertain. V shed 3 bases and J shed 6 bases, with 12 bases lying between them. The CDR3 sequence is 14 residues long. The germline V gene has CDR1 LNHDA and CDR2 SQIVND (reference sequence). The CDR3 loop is CASSMVVVGNEQFF. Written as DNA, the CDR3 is TGTGCCAGTAGTATGGTAGTAGTTGGCAATGAGCAGTTCTTC.

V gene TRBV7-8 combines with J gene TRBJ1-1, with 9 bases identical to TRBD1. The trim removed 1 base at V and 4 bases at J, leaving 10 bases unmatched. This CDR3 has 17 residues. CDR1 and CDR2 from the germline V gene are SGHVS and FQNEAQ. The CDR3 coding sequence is TGTGCCAGCAGCTTAGGCGGGACAGGGTATGGTAGCACTGAAGCTTTCTTT. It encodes CASSLGGTGYGSTEAFF.

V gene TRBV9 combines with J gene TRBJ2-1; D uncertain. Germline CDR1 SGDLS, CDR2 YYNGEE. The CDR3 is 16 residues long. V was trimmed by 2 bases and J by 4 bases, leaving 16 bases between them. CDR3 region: CASSVLSITGYNEQFF. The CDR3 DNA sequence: TGTGCCAGCAGCGTTTTGAGTATTACGGGTTACAATGAGCAGTTCTTC.

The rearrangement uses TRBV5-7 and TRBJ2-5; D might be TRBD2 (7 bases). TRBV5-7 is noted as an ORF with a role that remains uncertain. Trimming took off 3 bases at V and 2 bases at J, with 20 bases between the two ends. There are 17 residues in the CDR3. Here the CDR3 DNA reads TGTGCCAGCAGCTCGGTTCGGCGGGGGCCCCATCAAGAGACCCAGTACTTC. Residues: CASSSVRRGPHQETQYF.

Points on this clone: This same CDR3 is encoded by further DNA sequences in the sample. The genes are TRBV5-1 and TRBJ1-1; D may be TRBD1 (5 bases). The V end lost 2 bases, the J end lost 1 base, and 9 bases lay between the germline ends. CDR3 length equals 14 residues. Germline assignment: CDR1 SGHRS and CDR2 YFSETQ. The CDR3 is CASSLGGTNTEAFF. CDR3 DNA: TGCGCCAGCAGCTTAGGAGGGACGAACACTGAAGCTTTCTTT. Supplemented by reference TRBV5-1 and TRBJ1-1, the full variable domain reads KAGVTQTPRYLIKTRGQQVTLSCSPISGHRSVSWYQQTPGQGLQFLFEYFSETQRNKGNFPGRFSGRQFSNSRSEMNVSTLELGDSALYLCASSLGGTNTEAFFGQGTRLTVV.